The 27 T cell receptor beta chains below come from one sample, sequenced in a study of CD8+CD57+ T cells in acquired aplastic anemia. No antigens are known for them. TCR beta VDJ and CDR3 were profiled, and genomic DNA was the template. From the reads, TCRdb called clonotypes with MiXCR, one entry per CDR3 protein. The sample holds around 21,000 distinct CDR3 sequences; around 40% are singletons and the top ten take around 87%. Findings of the study overall: Patients carried CD8+CD57+ cells that were less diverse than their total CD4+ and CD8+ pools.

The sequenced patients had an expansion of CD8+CD57+ cells seen by flow cytometry. Material: CD8+CD57+ T cells sorted from PBMCs. As for subset: bead-enriched CD8+CD57+ effector memory T cells from SAA patients. Receptor source: a human donor with aplastic anemia.

This clonotype turned up a few times. CDR3 sequence: CASSFEVRGNQPQHF. The CDR3 DNA reads as TGTGCCAGCAGCTTCGAGGTTAGAGGCAATCAGCCCCAGCATTTT. V usage is TRBV5-8 and J usage is TRBJ1-5; D uncertain. This CDR3 comprises 15 residues. V was clipped by 2 bases and J by 2 bases, with 11 bases between them. The V gene's germline CDR1 is SGHTS and CDR2 YDEGEE.

In this sample, this clonotype turned up a few times. V is TRBV7-6 and J is TRBJ2-3; perhaps TRBD2 as D (7 bases). The V end was cut by 5 bases, the J end by 5 bases, with 14 bases between. Germline CDR1 SGHVS, CDR2 FNYEAQ. The CDR3 totals 14 residues. The CDR3 sequence is CASSRGASGDTQYF. Here the CDR3 DNA reads TGTGCCAGCAGCCGGGGGGCGTCGGGAGATACGCAGTATTTT. Using reference TRBV7-6 and TRBJ2-3 for the parts outside the CDR3, the full variable domain is GAGVSQSPRYKVTKRGQDVALRCDPISGHVSLYWYRQALGQGPEFLTYFNYEAQQDKSGLPNDRFSAERPEGSISTLTIQRTEQRDSAMYRCASSRGASGDTQYFGPGTRLTVL.

The V and J genes are TRBV4-1 and TRBJ2-6; 8 bases line up with TRBD1. This CDR3 comprises 16 residues. Germline V gene data show CDR1 as MGHRA and CDR2 as YSYEKL. The ends lost 5 bases at V and 0 bases at J; junction bases unmatched: 3. The CDR3 DNA sequence: TGCGCCAGCAGCTTAACAGGGGGCTCTGGGGCCAACGTCCTGACTTTC. It yields the protein CASSLTGGSGANVLTF.

The rearrangement joins TRBV7-9 to TRBJ2-1; TRBD1 agrees at 10 bases. The CDR3 contains 17 residues. In germline, CDR1 is SEHNR, CDR2 FQNEAQ (reference sequence). The J segment lost 6 bases and the V segment lost 3 bases, leaving 11 bases of the junction unmatched. The CDR3 is CASSLDQGQGLFNEQFF. CDR3 coding DNA: TGTGCCAGCAGCTTGGACCAGGGACAGGGGTTATTCAATGAGCAGTTCTTC.

This clonotype was seen only a few times. V usage is TRBV7-9 and J usage is TRBJ2-1; unclear D gene. Trimming took off 2 bases at V and 7 bases at J, with 6 bases between the two ends. Germline values: CDR1 SEHNR, CDR2 FQNEAQ (reference sequence). The length of the CDR3 is 12 residues. The CDR3 is CASSLIGNEQFF. The CDR3 region has the DNA TGTGCCAGCAGCTTAATAGGGAATGAGCAGTTCTTC.

This clonotype appeared many times. The gene calls are TRBV20-1 and TRBJ1-1, with TRBD1 matching over 7 bases. The V segment lost 6 bases and the J segment 3 bases; nucleotides outside the gene matches: 10. Germline-derived CDR1 and CDR2 are DFQATT and SNEGSKA (reference sequence). The CDR3 has 14 residues. The chain's CDR3 is CSANDRASYTEAFF. In DNA form, the CDR3 reads TGCAGTGCGAACGACAGGGCTTCCTACACTGAAGCTTTCTTT.

To note about this clonotype: This likely comes from a read error, as the CDR3 has no conserved phenylalanine or tryptophan at its end. This rearrangement joins TRBV20-1 to TRBJ1-1; D is possibly TRBD1 (5 bases). V lost 4 bases and J 4 bases, leaving 16 bases between the germline ends. The CDR3 extends over 14 amino acids. Germline CDR1 and CDR2: DFQATT and SNEGSKA (reference sequence). The CDR3 is CSATFWGGSTEAFL. DNA of the CDR3: TGCAGTGCTACATTTTGGGGGGGGAGCACTGAAGCTTTCCTT.

This chain joins TRBV28 and TRBJ2-1; no clear D. The germline V gene encodes CDR1 MDHEN and CDR2 SYDVKM. The CDR3 is 16 amino acids. V was cut by 8 bases and J by 8 bases, with 25 bases left in between. The CDR3 DNA is TGTGCCAGCCGTACCCCCTTCCCCAGGTTGGTCGATGAGCAGTTCTTC. It translates to CASRTPFPRLVDEQFF. The complete variable domain, with remaining parts taken from reference TRBV28 and TRBJ2-1, reads DVKVTQSSRYLVKRTGEKVFLECVQDMDHENMFWYRQDPGLGLRLIYFSYDVKMKEKGDIPEGYSVSREKKERFSLILESASTNQTSMYLCASRTPFPRLVDEQFFGPGTRLTVL.

The rearrangement joins TRBV11-3 to TRBJ2-2; a possible D gene is TRBD2 (5 bases). This CDR3 has 13 amino acids. Germline CDR1 SGHNT, CDR2 YENEEA. Trimming pared 5 bases from V and 5 bases from J, leaving 9 bases between. The CDR3 sequence is CASSPSQTGELFF. The CDR3 DNA is TGTGCCAGCAGCCCTAGCCAAACCGGGGAGCTGTTTTTT. Full variable domain (missing parts from reference TRBV11-3 and TRBJ2-2): EAGVVQSPRYKIIEKKQPVAFWCNPISGHNTLYWYLQNLGQGPELLIRYENEEAVDDSQLPKDRFSAERLKGVDSTLKIQPAELGDSAVYLCASSPSQTGELFFGEGSRLTVL.

The rearrangement joins TRBV10-2 to TRBJ2-3, with TRBD2 identical over 12 bases. The CDR3 runs 16 residues. Germline CDR1 WSHSY, CDR2 SAAADI. Losses at the gene ends were 8 bases for V and 2 bases for J; bases not matched to a gene: 8. The CDR3 loop reads CASGEGTSGYTDTQYF. The CDR3 nucleotides read TGCGCCAGCGGGGAGGGGACTAGCGGGTACACAGATACGCAGTATTTT.

This clonotype occurred once. The chain couples TRBV24-1 to TRBJ2-5, with 13 positions matching TRBD2. In germline, CDR1 is KGHDR, CDR2 SFDVKD. The trim removed 4 bases at V and 5 bases at J, leaving 9 bases unmatched. The CDR3 contains 17 residues. The CDR3 sequence is CATSEAAGTSGKETQYF. The CDR3 coding sequence is TGTGCCACCAGTGAAGCCGCCGGGACTAGCGGGAAGGAGACCCAGTACTTC.

The genes are TRBV7-9 and TRBJ2-7; TRBD1 might be the D (5 bases). Trimming left V 5 bases short and J 3 bases short, with 14 bases between. CDR1 SEHNR and CDR2 FQNEAQ come from the germline V gene (reference sequence). This CDR3 is 14 amino acids long. The CDR3 DNA reads TGTGCCAGCAGCCCGACAAATCAGGGCTACGAGCAGTACTTC. It encodes CASSPTNQGYEQYF.

Only a few counts were recorded for this clonotype. The rearrangement uses TRBV5-1 and TRBJ2-3; TRBD2 matches at 8 bases. Looked up from germline, CDR1 is SGHRS and CDR2 is YFSETQ. This CDR3 has 15 residues. After removal of 0 bases from V and 3 bases from J, the junction contained 3 bases not matched to a gene. This CDR3 is CASSLGLARTDTQYF. CDR3 DNA sequence: TGCGCCAGCAGCTTGGGACTAGCGCGGACAGATACGCAGTATTTT.

On this clonotype: A read error may produce the germline difference seen at one junction end. The rearrangement links TRBV24-1 to TRBJ1-4; no reliable D call. Germline V gene sequence: CDR1 KGHDR, CDR2 SFDVKD. This CDR3 region has 13 residues. CDR3 sequence (DNA): TGTGCCACCGGTGATTCTAGAAGGGAAAAACTGTTTTTT. This gives the protein CATGDSRREKLFF.

There are a few counts of this clonotype. J is TRBJ1-2 and V is TRBV20-1; D unresolved. This CDR3 comprises 13 residues. Germline CDR1 is DFQATT and CDR2 is SNEGSKA (reference sequence). V was shortened by 6 bases and J by 4 bases, with 15 bases between the two germline ends. CDR3 protein: CSALLEGGYGYTF. The CDR3 bases are TGCAGTGCGCTACTTGAGGGCGGCTATGGCTACACCTTC.

This clonotype was observed many times. This sequence joins TRBV20-1 and TRBJ2-7; TRBD1 agrees at 10 bases. This CDR3 has 13 residues. Germline assignment: CDR1 DFQATT and CDR2 SNEGSKA (reference sequence). The CDR3 DNA reads as TGCAGCGAAAGGGGACAGGGGACGTACGAGCAGTACTTC. It yields the protein CSERGQGTYEQYF.

In its sample, this clonotype ranks as medium-sized (0.01 to 0.1%). This chain joins TRBV7-6 and TRBJ2-7; no clear D. CDR1 and CDR2 from the germline V gene are SGHVS and FNYEAQ. The CDR3 has 14 residues. Trimming cost V 1 base and J 2 bases, with 9 bases left between them. The CDR3 DNA is TGTGCCAGCAGCTTAGGGGCAGCGACCTACGAGCAGTACTTC. Its translation is CASSLGAATYEQYF.

The chain links TRBV10-3 to TRBJ1-5; D uncertain. Germline V gene data show CDR1 as ENHRY and CDR2 as SYGVKD. V shed 0 bases and J shed 6 bases, with 9 bases lying between them. The CDR3 spans 14 residues. CDR3: CAISESRWGQPQHF. In nucleotides, the CDR3 is TGTGCCATCAGTGAGTCCCGATGGGGTCAGCCCCAGCATTTT.

The chain recombines TRBV5-6 with TRBJ1-4; perhaps TRBD1 as D (6 bases). CDR3 size: 15 residues. V was pared by 5 bases and J by 7 bases, with 18 bases between. Per the germline V gene, CDR1 is SGHDT and CDR2 is YYEEEE. The CDR3 protein is CASRRGGNRGEKLFF. For the CDR3, the DNA is TGTGCCAGCAGAAGAGGGGGGAATCGGGGTGAAAAACTGTTTTTT. Full variable domain (rest looked up from reference TRBV5-6 and TRBJ1-4): DAGVTQSPTHLIKTRGQQVTLRCSPKSGHDTVSWYQQALGQGPQFIFQYYEEEERQRGNFPDRFSGHQFPNYSSELNVNALLLGDSALYLCASRRGGNRGEKLFFGSGTQLSVL.

The V and J genes are TRBV7-3 and TRBJ2-3; 12 nucleotides align to TRBD2. V gave up 3 bases and J gave up 1 base; unmatched junction bases: 8. The CDR3 length is 18 residues. The V gene's germline CDR1 is SGHTA and CDR2 FQGTGA. CDR3 protein: CASSLVLAGGPGTDTQYF. CDR3 DNA sequence: TGTGCCAGCAGCTTGGTTCTAGCGGGAGGGCCCGGCACAGATACGCAGTATTTT.

This clonotype was seen ten or more times. The J gene is TRBJ2-7, the V gene TRBV20-1; D possibly corresponds to TRBD1 (6 bases). CDR1 DFQATT and CDR2 SNEGSKA come from the germline V gene (reference sequence). The V end was cut by 6 bases, the J end by 5 bases, with 17 bases between. This CDR3 has 13 residues. CDR3 sequence: CSAQGSPRDEQYF. CDR3 coding DNA: TGCAGTGCCCAGGGGTCCCCTCGAGACGAGCAGTACTTC.

J is TRBJ2-5 and V is TRBV9; a possible D gene is TRBD2 (5 bases). This CDR3 is 16 amino acids long. Per the germline V gene, CDR1 is SGDLS and CDR2 is YYNGEE. Trimming removed 4 bases from V and 5 bases from J, with 21 bases in between. The CDR3 nucleotides are TGTGCCAGCAGCCTACGTAGCGCGGTTGCCGTCGAGACCCAGTACTTC. Protein sequence: CASSLRSAVAVETQYF.

The chain recombines TRBV25-1 with TRBJ2-3, with D possibly being TRBD2 (6 bases). V shed 0 bases and J shed 8 bases, with 12 bases lying between them. The CDR3 has 14 residues. CDR1 and CDR2 (germline): MGHDK, SYGVNS. The chain's CDR3 is CASSEYGEAGTQYF. Here the CDR3 DNA reads TGTGCCAGCAGTGAATACGGGGAGGCAGGTACGCAGTATTTT.

The gene calls are TRBV6-1 and TRBJ2-2; 9 bases agree with TRBD1. CDR3 length: 14 amino acids. Germline CDR1 and CDR2: MNHNS and SASEGT. Trimming cost V 8 bases and J 3 bases; bases outside gene matches: 4. CDR3: CASAGQGDTGELFF. The CDR3 nucleotides are TGTGCCAGCGCGGGACAGGGAGACACCGGGGAGCTGTTTTTT.

The rearrangement joins TRBV7-2 to TRBJ2-7, with TRBD2 matching over 8 bases. Looked up from germline, CDR1 is SGHTA and CDR2 is FQGNSA. The CDR3 contains 14 residues. V trimming: 4 bases; J trimming: 2 bases; junction bases outside the gene matches: 4. CDR3 sequence reads: CASSSGLATYEQYF. The CDR3 DNA sequence: TGTGCCAGCAGCTCAGGACTAGCTACCTACGAGCAGTACTTC.

Worth noting for this clonotype: Without the conserved terminal phenylalanine or tryptophan, this CDR3 likely stems from a read error. This rearrangement joins TRBV20-1 to TRBJ1-6; no reliable D call. Deletions cut 3 bases from V and 3 bases from J, with 12 bases between. CDR1 is DFQATT and CDR2 is SNEGSKA in the germline V gene (reference sequence). The CDR3 extends over 15 amino acids. CDR3 bases: TGCAGTGCTAGCCTAGCGGGGTTCTATAATTCACCCCTCCACCTT. This codes for CSASLAGFYNSPLHL.

This clonotype was observed at least ten times. The V and J genes are TRBV20-1 and TRBJ2-3; 8 bases fit TRBD2. The CDR3 has 14 residues. CDR1 is DFQATT and CDR2 is SNEGSKA in the germline V gene (reference sequence). Losses at the gene ends were 3 bases for V and 1 base for J; bases not matched to a gene: 3. The CDR3 nucleotides read TGCAGTGCTAGTCGGGGGGGGCGCACAGATACGCAGTATTTT. This sequence encodes CSASRGGRTDTQYF.